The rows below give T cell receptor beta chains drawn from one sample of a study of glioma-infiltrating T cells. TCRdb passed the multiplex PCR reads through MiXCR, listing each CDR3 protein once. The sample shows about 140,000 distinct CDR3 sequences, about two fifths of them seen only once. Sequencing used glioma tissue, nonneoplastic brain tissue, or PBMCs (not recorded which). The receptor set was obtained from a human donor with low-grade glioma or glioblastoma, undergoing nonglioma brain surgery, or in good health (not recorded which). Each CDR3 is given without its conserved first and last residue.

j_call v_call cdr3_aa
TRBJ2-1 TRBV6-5 ASMRERENPYNEQF
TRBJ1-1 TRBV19 ASNNQGGVNTEAF
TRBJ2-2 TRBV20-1 SVKTGGSTGELF
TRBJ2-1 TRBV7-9 ASSFTDNEQF
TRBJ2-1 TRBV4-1 ASSSRRNVGEQF
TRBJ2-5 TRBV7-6 ASSLGQGLSIQETQY
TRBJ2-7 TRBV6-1 ASSEAPHVRTYEQY
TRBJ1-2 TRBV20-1 SARNEAYGYT
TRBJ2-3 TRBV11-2 ASSPGHPTDTQY
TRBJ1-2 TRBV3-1 ASSQVNTGHGYT
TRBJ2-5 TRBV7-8 ASSSQDRQETQY
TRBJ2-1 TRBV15 ATSGYPGTSGNEQF
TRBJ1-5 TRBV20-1 SARGAIGNQPQH
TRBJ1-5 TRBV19 ASTKGGAGNQPQH
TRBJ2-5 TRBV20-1 SAMRTSGQETQY
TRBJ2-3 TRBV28 ASSSSGTGQSDTQY
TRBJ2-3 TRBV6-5 ASSYASGRSTDTQY
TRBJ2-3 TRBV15 ATSRAGISTDTQY
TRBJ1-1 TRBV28 ASSSRPTGNTEAF
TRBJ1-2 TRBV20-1 SASAGTDYGYT
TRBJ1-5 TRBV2 ASSEALNQPQH
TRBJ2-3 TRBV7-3 ASSRNERDTQY
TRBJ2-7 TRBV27 AIRAGGSPEQY
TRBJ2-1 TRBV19 ASSSGTSGRNEQF